This T cell receptor (beta chain) came from a study of blood T cells in healthy people across ages (dated by TCRdb to between 2015 and 2016). Looking at the study overall: In model experiments, template switching captured roughly one uniquely barcoded TCR beta cDNA molecule for every two T cells. Using deep sequencing normalized with unique cDNA molecular identifiers, the study measured how TCR beta repertoire diversity changes with age. Four age groups were formed from the donors: young (average approximately 15 years), middle-aged (more than 35), aged (62) and long-lived (82). To avoid experimental bias, donors of different ages were distributed randomly across sequencing lanes. The study analyzed two additional independent replicas of 1 million unique cDNA reads from the same blood draw for two donors, one aged 18 to 29 and one aged 80 or older. Points the paper makes about the study in general: As age increased, observed TCR beta diversity per million T cells dropped in a roughly linear way, and a significant reduction was already evident by age 40. Total diversity estimates from one million sequenced T cells were considered lower bounds and underestimates. Compared with the aged group, the long-lived group had more naive CD4+ T cells, fewer expanded clones and increased TCR diversity, suggesting age selection. The CMV infection status of donors was not known, potentially confounding age-related changes in expanded clonotypes. The percentage of naive T cells measured by flow cytometry correlated strongly with observed TCR beta diversity. Since profiling was done on bulk unsorted PBMCs, naive and antigen-experienced compartments could not be conclusively compared.

Comment on this clonotype: Its antigen remains unidentified. Per-nucleotide qualities are absent, and no much larger clonotype sits a single base away.

Donors were a few dozen systemically healthy Caucasian individuals from Russia aged 6 to 90 years. Each donor gave approximately 9.3 milliliters of peripheral blood, collected into EDTA-treated Vacutainer tubes. PBMCs were isolated by Ficoll-Paque density-gradient centrifugation, with at least 7 million obtained per sample. Trizol reagent was used to extract total RNA from the PBMCs, yielding at least 6 micrograms per sample. Naive CD45RAhigh/CD27high T cell percentages were measured by flow cytometry on a PBMC aliquot from every donor. Including the terminal cysteine and phenylalanine, the CDR3 comprises 16 residues. Only CDR3 DNA remains: 48 bases, in frame from the first base. Trimming takes 4 bases off V and 2 bases off J; junction bases not matched to a gene: 5. From the germline V gene, CDR1 is ENHRY and CDR2 is SYGVKD. Libraries were built with 5' RACE. This sample was sequenced with an Illumina HiSeq 2500. The second PCR ran for roughly 7 to 12 cycles and used a J-beta primer mix along with a sample-barcoded 5' primer. A template-switch 5' adaptor carrying 12 random nucleotides introduced a unique molecular identifier onto each TCR beta cDNA molecule. At least 3 million CDR3-containing paired-end reads were obtained from each sample. First-strand cDNA synthesis was performed from all RNA using the Mint cDNA synthesis kit, with priming by a TRBC-specific oligonucleotide. Following uracil-DNA glycosylase treatment, all cDNA underwent a first 18-cycle PCR with the universal primers M1SS and BC2_uni_R. The authors processed their data as follows. Normalization of each sample was performed by random selection of 1 million high-quality reads, each carrying a distinct molecular identifier. Instead of being binned into consensus sequences, reads that shared molecular identifiers were thrown out. CDR3 identification, clonotype clustering and error correction used MiTCR with a Q25 quality threshold and the strictest error-elimination algorithm. Lower-bound total TCR beta diversity was estimated with a nonparametric unseen species model using Euler transformation. In-frame beta chains were kept once TCRdb had trimmed the public reads at Q25 with fastp and called clones with MiXCR. One record per CDR3 amino acid sequence lists the most common genes and DNA. None of the V and J calls come from the authors' own analysis; TCRdb made them. In this sample the table shows approximately 940,000 distinct CDR3 sequences, 40% to 60% of which occur a single time. The ten top clones hold around an eighth of the sample.

This sequence originates from a man aged 25 to 40 in good health. The rearrangement combines TRBV10-3 with TRBJ1-6; 7 bases in the junction line up with TRBD1. Sequencing was performed on blood. Here is the DNA: TGTGCCATCAGTGTGAGACAGGGTGCCTATAATTCACCCCTCCACTTT. It codes for CAISVRQGAYNSPLHF.